This record concerns one T cell receptor beta chain sequence. The clone's antigen remains unknown. Base qualities are not provided; no much larger clone lies one nucleotide away. TCRbeta CDR3 regions were amplified from genomic DNA using the immunoSEQ Assay, a bias-controlled multiplex PCR. Processing in the source paper ran as follows. The number of nucleated cells in each sample was estimated from the amplification of reference gene primers within the assay. To quantify the absolute abundance of each unique TCRbeta CDR3 rearrangement, sequence reads were collapsed and filtered. Productive Simpson clonality was computed per sample as the square root of Simpson's diversity index over productive rearrangements. TCRdb obtained this table from immuneACCESS and retained in-frame rearrangements with V and J assigned. These tables miss some clones; where compared with another copy, unresolved V genes account for less than half of the shortfall, and the remainder is unexplained. That table gives V, J and clone size, and the DNA gave D and trimming. In this sample the table shows 40,000 to 60,000 clones, 84% of which occur a single time. Around 1.4% of the sample is in the top ten clones.

This sample was taken from a study of blood T cell repertoires in COVID-19 (dated by TCRdb to between 2020 and 2021). About the investigation overall: The collaborator samples originated in the United States, Italy and Spain and spanned the acute and convalescent phases of COVID-19. The sample metadata nearly always contained a de-identified subject ID, COVID-19 status, age in years and sex. The dataset comprised deeply sampled blood TCRbeta repertoires from subjects exposed to, actively infected with, or recovered from COVID-19. The repertoires were released in a freely available public database intended as a resource for research on the immune response to SARS-CoV-2. Samples were obtained from the ongoing ImmuneRACE study (first 160 participants) and from 1,000 to 1,500 subjects provided by 6 global collaborators. Where available, HLA class I and class II types were obtained from metadata supplied by the sample provider rather than from assay-based typing. The material from the prospective study consisted of cDNA or gDNA derived from T cells, B-cell-depleted T cells, or PBMCs. Broad study findings and their caveats: How much clinical and demographic metadata was included differed by source and by participant, and the metadata was provided uncurated.

The collaborating institutions used their own protocols to collect whole blood in K2EDTA tubes. Collaborator samples were shipped for TCRbeta analysis as frozen whole blood, isolated PBMCs, or DNA extracted from either sample type. Material: peripheral blood. The TCR originated in a man aged 45 to 65 with acute or convalescent COVID-19.

Here is the DNA: TGTGCCAGCAGCTTGGCTAGCGGGGGGGTAGATGAGCAGTTCTTC. This codes for CASSLASGGVDEQFF. Here the chain combines TRBV5-4 and TRBJ2-1, with 12 junctional bases fitting TRBD2. Compared with germline, V lacks 0 bases and J lacks 8 bases; bases without a gene match: 3. CDR1 and CDR2, per the germline V gene (reference sequence), are SGHNT and YYREEE. CDR3 length: 15 amino acids, cysteine to phenylalanine. The entry retains the CDR3 DNA only, 45 bases that are in frame from base 1.